Sequencing of this TCR beta chain was carried out in a study of radiotherapy plus CTLA-4 blockade in lung cancer. Regarding this clone: Its matching antigen is unknown.

Clones were sequenced by immunoSEQ multiplex PCR, and TCRdb holds only the in-frame ones, with some missing. The repertoire includes 30,000 to 40,000 clones, roughly four fifths of them detected once, and about 14% sits in the top ten. Points from the study as a whole: Early clonal dynamics of blood T cells, together with interferon-beta, were reported as the best response predictor.

The CDR3 is 16 residues long. The germline V gene encodes CDR1 KGHSH and CDR2 LQKENI. Trimming shortened V by 3 bases and J by 2 bases, and 16 bases separated the two germline ends. This clonotype was sampled from a human donor with non-small cell lung cancer that progressed on radiotherapy plus ipilimumab. V gene TRBV18 combines with J gene TRBJ1-1; D gene ambiguous. Here the sequenced sample was peripheral blood, taken from a patient treated with radiotherapy plus ipilimumab. The CDR3 loop is CASSPPTAVPNTEAFF. The CDR3 DNA follows: TGTGCCAGCTCACCCCCGACGGCGGTTCCTAACACTGAAGCTTTCTTT.